The clone carrying this T cell receptor gamma chain is classed as hyperexpanded. Its specificity is unknown. This CDR3 is also generated by other DNA sequences in the sample. More than 8 formalin-fixed paraffin-embedded scrolls, each 5 µm thick, supplied each case's genomic DNA. These data are taken from a study of intestinal T cells in coeliac disease. Turning to the study itself: TRG cohort coeliac patients averaged about 17 years; controls averaged roughly 54. Study-wide results and limits: Multiple copies of a CDR3 amino acid sequence may be PCR duplicates. TRD kmer-based clustering correctly classified all 20 or so biopsies in training, with reported leave-one-out accuracy of approximately 90%.

V dropped 0 bases and J dropped 1; count of bases not matched to a gene: 5. The germline gives CDR1 VTNTFY, CDR2 YDVSTARD (reference sequence). The CDR3 is 16 residues long. Using around 200 ng of biopsy DNA, TRG was amplified with LymphoTrack primers. TCRdb re-processed the multiplex PCR reads using CATT. In the table there are 700 or so gamma-chain clones, roughly 50% of which are singletons. The chain has TRGV3 and TRGJP2. The sequence derives from a human donor with celiac disease. Sequences were obtained from a duodenal biopsy. CDR3 in amino acids: CATWDRPPSSDWIKTF. The CDR3 DNA sequence: TGTGCCACCTGGGACAGGCCCCCTAGTAGTGATTGGATCAAGACGTTT.